Below, one T cell receptor (beta chain) is given with its context. Living in about 25 US areas, the participants were between roughly 18 and 95 years of age. In assigning cohorts, the study relied on participant-reported clinical history. This entry comes from a study of blood T cell repertoires in COVID-19. Study information: Nucleic acid was either cDNA or gDNA, and it came from T cells, B-cell-depleted T cells, or PBMCs.

Germline V CDR1 and CDR2: LNHDA, SQIVND (reference sequence). The CDR3 consists of 14 residues. The germline V and J ends were trimmed by 4 bases and 0 bases, with 7 bases remaining between them. The authors' processing: Reference gene primer amplification in the assay estimated nucleated cell counts. Data came from immunoSEQ multiplex PCR; TCRdb stores just in-frame clones and leaves some out. V and J calls and clone size are as listed in that table; D and trimming were resolved from the DNA. In the table there are 310,000 or so clones, 90% of which are singletons. The receptor was derived from a woman aged 18-29 years with acute COVID-19. The sample taken for sequencing was PBMCs or T cells enriched from blood (not recorded which). The J gene is TRBJ1-3, the V gene TRBV19; D call uncertain. CDR3 in amino acids: CASSKLRSGNTIYF. In nucleotides, the CDR3 is TGTGCCAGTAGTAAACTCCGCTCTGGAAACACCATATATTTT.